The next 18 T cell receptor beta chains were all read from a single sample in a study of T cell changes during pregnancy in multiple sclerosis. Only in-frame clones appear in the TCRdb table, and some are missing; sequencing was by immunoSEQ multiplex PCR. Of fewer than 85,000 clones listed, approximately 94% are singletons. The sequenced sample was peripheral blood, obtained after pregnancy. Every receptor here comes from a female donor in good health, enrolled as a control in a pregnancy study.

J is TRBJ2-3 and V is TRBV7-2, with 9 nucleotides matching TRBD2. The germline V gene has CDR1 SGHTA and CDR2 FQGNSA. There are 16 residues in the CDR3. V trimming: 0 bases; J trimming: 2 bases; junction bases outside the gene matches: 3. CDR3 nucleotide sequence: TGTGCCAGCAGCTTAGCTCGGACTAGCGCCACAGATACGCAGTATTTT. It encodes CASSLARTSATDTQYF.

This rearrangement joins TRBV5-4 to TRBJ2-7, with 7 bases aligning to TRBD1. The germline CDR1 and CDR2 sequences are SGHNT and YYREEE (reference sequence). Trimming removed 3 bases from V and 4 bases from J; junction bases left unmatched: 7. The CDR3 totals 14 residues. In DNA, the CDR3 is TGTGCCAGCAGCTCTAGGACAGGAAAGTACGAGCAGTACTTC. It specifies CASSSRTGKYEQYF.

This clone was picked up a small number of times. The chain uses TRBV6-5 and TRBJ1-2; 9 bases line up with TRBD1. The CDR3 consists of 16 residues. The germline V gene has CDR1 MNHEY and CDR2 SVGAGI. The J segment lost 4 bases and the V segment lost 2 bases, leaving 8 bases of the junction unmatched. Here the CDR3 reads CASSYIRTGGLYGYTF. The CDR3 bases are TGTGCCAGCAGTTACATTAGAACAGGGGGCCTCTATGGCTACACCTTC.

The gene calls are TRBV6-4 and TRBJ2-5; D might be TRBD2 (5 bases). The CDR3 sequence is 14 residues long. Germline V gives CDR1 MRHNA, CDR2 SNTAGT. Between the trimmed V and J ends, which lost 3 bases and 2 bases, there was a span of 10 bases. Here the CDR3 DNA reads TGTGCCAGCAGTGAAGTTGGCGGGCAAGAGACCCAGTACTTC. The encoded protein is CASSEVGGQETQYF.

The table lists this clone with a count of one. V gene TRBV28 combines with J gene TRBJ2-6; D gene ambiguous. This CDR3 is built from 14 residues. Per germline, CDR1 MDHEN and CDR2 SYDVKM. V was shortened by 8 bases and J by 0 bases, with 8 bases between the two germline ends. The CDR3 loop reads CASARGSGANVLTF. The CDR3 coding sequence is TGTGCCAGCGCCCGAGGCTCTGGGGCCAACGTCCTGACTTTC.

This chain links TRBV4-1 with TRBJ1-3; 10 positions agree with TRBD1. Trimming removed 3 bases from V and 2 bases from J; junction bases left unmatched: 4. The CDR3 is 16 residues long. CDR1 is MGHRA, CDR2 YSYEKL, per germline. The CDR3 coding sequence is TGCGCCAGCAGCCAGACAGGGGGCTTGGCTGGAAACACCATATATTTT. Amino acids: CASSQTGGLAGNTIYF.

The chain carries TRBV10-1 and TRBJ2-3; 8 bases are shared with TRBD1. The CDR3 has 13 residues. The V gene's germline CDR1 is WNHNN and CDR2 SYGVQD (reference sequence). J lost 10 bases, V lost 0 bases, and 3 bases had no gene match. CDR3: CASSESAQGAQYF. The CDR3 DNA is TGCGCCAGCAGTGAGTCGGCACAGGGGGCGCAGTATTTT.

The chain is built from TRBV25-1 and TRBJ1-2; a possible D gene is TRBD1 (6 bases). The CDR3 totals 12 residues. Germline loops: CDR1 MGHDK, CDR2 SYGVNS. Between the trimmed V and J ends, which lost 7 bases and 8 bases, there was a span of 14 bases. The CDR3 sequence: CASKAQGGGYTF. CDR3 nucleotide sequence: TGTGCCAGCAAGGCACAGGGTGGGGGCTACACCTTC.

CDR3 protein: CAWISRGLAEAFF. CDR3 nucleotide sequence: TGTGCCTGGATCTCGCGGGGCTTGGCTGAAGCTTTCTTT. V is TRBV30 and J is TRBJ1-1, with D possibly being TRBD1 (5 bases). The V gene's germline CDR1 is GTSNPN and CDR2 SVGIG (reference sequence). The CDR3 covers 13 residues. V dropped 4 bases and J dropped 6 bases, with 15 bases sitting between them.

The chain carries TRBV6-6 and TRBJ2-3; possible D gene TRBD1, 6 bases. Germline V lookup: CDR1 MNHNY, CDR2 SVGAGI (reference sequence). Trimming removed 10 bases at V and 6 bases at J, with 20 bases between. This CDR3 is 14 amino acids long. The DNA for the CDR3 is TGTGCCACACAAAGGACAGCGCTCACGGATACGCAGTATTTT. Translating gives CATQRTALTDTQYF.

The genes are TRBV5-3 and TRBJ2-3, with 10 positions matching TRBD2. TRBV5-3 is treated as an ORF (open reading frame) with a function not yet certain. With V trimmed by 2 bases and J by 5 bases, 8 bases remained unmatched. The CDR3 is 16 residues long. The CDR3 region has the DNA TGTGCCAGAAGCTTCCCGTTAGCGGGAGGAGGAGATACGCAGTATTTT. It encodes CARSFPLAGGGDTQYF.

CDR3 amino acids: CASSSRTGGRDEQFF. The DNA for the CDR3 is TGTGCCAGCAGTTCACGGACTGGGGGCAGGGATGAGCAGTTCTTC. The chain joins TRBV27 to TRBJ2-1, with D possibly matching TRBD1 (6 bases). The CDR3 runs to 15 residues. Trimming shortened V by 4 bases and J by 8 bases, and 18 bases separated the two germline ends. Looked up from germline, CDR1 is MNHEY and CDR2 is SMNVEV (reference sequence).

This rearrangement joins TRBV2 to TRBJ1-4; D may be TRBD1 (5 bases). Trimming cost V 7 bases and J 7 bases, with 19 bases left between them. CDR3 size: 15 residues. Germline V gives CDR1 SNHLY, CDR2 FYNNEI. The CDR3 region has the DNA TGTGCCAGCATCGTTAATCTAGGGACTCCTGAAAAACTGTTTTTT. Its translation is CASIVNLGTPEKLFF.

Comment on this clone: One junction end does not reproduce the germline sequence, and a read error may be involved. This sequence joins TRBV7-7 and TRBJ2-7; TRBD2 matches 11 bases. CDR1 and CDR2 (germline): SSHAT, FNYEAQ (reference sequence). The CDR3 runs to 17 residues. The CDR3 spells CASSSWGEASGRKEQYF. The CDR3 region has the DNA TGTGCTAGCAGCTCGTGGGGAGAGGCTAGCGGGAGGAAGGAGCAGTACTTC.

The chain joins TRBV19 to TRBJ2-7; D remains unclear. V lost 5 bases, J lost 2 bases, and 10 bases lay in between. Germline V gives CDR1 LNHDA, CDR2 SQIVND (reference sequence). The CDR3 is 13 residues long. CDR3 DNA: TGTGCCAGTAGTGTAGGAGAACCCTACGAGCAGTACTTC. This codes for CASSVGEPYEQYF.

The chain combines TRBV18 with TRBJ2-7, with 9 bases that match TRBD2. The V gene end was trimmed by 6 bases and the J gene end by 6 bases; junction bases not matched to a gene: 12. Germline values: CDR1 KGHSH, CDR2 LQKENI. The CDR3 is made up of 15 amino acids. The CDR3 sequence: CASSLRGRADREQYF. The CDR3 DNA reads as TGTGCCAGCTCCCTACGCGGGAGGGCCGATCGCGAGCAGTACTTC.

The rearrangement joins TRBV30 to TRBJ2-5; 11 nucleotides match TRBD2. Germline V gives CDR1 GTSNPN, CDR2 SVGIG (reference sequence). Trimming removed 4 bases from V and 4 bases from J; junction bases left unmatched: 8. The CDR3 totals 15 residues. The CDR3, as DNA: TGTGCCTGGACGCAGAGACTAGCGGGATCAGAGACCCAGTACTTC. Translated: CAWTQRLAGSETQYF.

The CDR3 bases are TGCGCCAGCTTTCCGGACAGCCCGAACACCGGGGAGCTGTTTTTT. Translated: CASFPDSPNTGELFF. The gene calls are TRBV5-1 and TRBJ2-2; D possibly corresponds to TRBD1 (6 bases). V lost 7 bases and J 0 bases, leaving 13 bases between the germline ends. The germline V gene has CDR1 SGHRS and CDR2 YFSETQ. The CDR3 consists of 15 residues.